The 7 T cell receptor beta chains below all came from one sample that was sequenced in a study of T cells in Graves' hyperthyroidism and ophthalmopathy. Researchers amplified the TCR beta CDR3 regions from RNA transcripts. The primer set for the first-round RT-PCR of the TCR CDR3 was HTBI. TCRdb itself ran the multiplex PCR reads through MiXCR, one entry per CDR3 protein. The sample includes under 350,000 distinct CDR3 sequences, roughly 20% seen only once; the top ten take under 55%. Material for sequencing was blood. The receptor source for this set is a woman aged 45-59 years with Graves' hyperthyroidism.

This clonotype has more than one count but fewer than ten. This chain links TRBV11-2 with TRBJ1-4, with 9 bases that match TRBD1. Germline V gives CDR1 SGHAT, CDR2 FQNNGV. The length of the CDR3 is 14 residues. The junction had 4 bases not matched to a gene; V was cut back by 5 bases and J by 6 bases. For the CDR3, the DNA is TGTGCCAGCAGCAGGGACAGGGTCTATGAAAAACTGTTTTTT. Amino acids: CASSRDRVYEKLFF.

This clonotype was counted between two and nine times. The CDR3 loop is CASLPTHLESSYNSPLHF. The CDR3 nucleotides are TGTGCCAGCCTCCCAACCCACCTTGAAAGCTCCTATAATTCACCCCTCCACTTT. The rearrangement joins TRBV27 to TRBJ1-6; D call uncertain. This CDR3 has 18 residues. V lost 8 bases to trimming and J lost 0 bases, with 20 bases between them. Germline CDR1 is MNHEY and CDR2 is SMNVEV (reference sequence).

The chain has TRBV15 and TRBJ2-5; TRBD1 is a possible D gene (5 bases). In germline, CDR1 is LNHNV, CDR2 YYDKDF (reference sequence). Trimming pared 0 bases from V and 5 bases from J, leaving 10 bases between. The CDR3 contains 14 residues. The CDR3 DNA follows: TGTGCCACCAGCAGAGATCTGGGGCGCGAGACCCAGTACTTC. Its protein product is CATSRDLGRETQYF.

In this sample, this clonotype turned up many times. The rearrangement links TRBV28 to TRBJ1-1; D unclear. V was trimmed by 1 base and J by 1 base, leaving 7 bases between them. There are 14 residues in the CDR3. CDR1 and CDR2 from the germline V gene are MDHEN and SYDVKM. CDR3: CASSLLRSNTEAFF. For the CDR3, the DNA is TGTGCCAGCAGTTTATTAAGATCGAACACTGAAGCTTTCTTT.

Points on this clonotype: Possible read error: a much larger clone is one base away. The CDR3 does not end in the conserved phenylalanine or tryptophan, so this is likely a read error. The V and J genes are TRBV11-2 and TRBJ1-1; D call uncertain. The ends were cut back, 1 base at V and 3 bases at J, with 6 bases in the middle. This CDR3 has 13 amino acids. The V gene's germline CDR1 is SGHAT and CDR2 FQNNGV. The CDR3 DNA sequence: TGTGCCAGCAGCTTAGCGGTTGACACTGAAGCTTTCTCT. Translation: CASSLAVDTEAFS.

The J gene is TRBJ2-7, the V gene TRBV5-1; D perhaps matches TRBD1 (6 bases). Deletions cut 3 bases from V and 4 bases from J, with 14 bases between. The CDR3 is made up of 14 amino acids. The germline V gene encodes CDR1 SGHRS and CDR2 YFSETQ. The CDR3 region is CASSSDWGPYEQYF. The CDR3 nucleotides read TGCGCCAGCAGCTCGGACTGGGGGCCTTACGAGCAGTACTTC.

V usage is TRBV5-1 and J usage is TRBJ2-3, with D perhaps given as TRBD1 or TRBD2 (5 bases each). The germline V gene encodes CDR1 SGHRS and CDR2 YFSETQ. The CDR3 loop spans 15 amino acids. The V end lost 6 bases, the J end lost 5 bases, and 19 bases lay between the germline ends. CDR3 coding DNA: TGCGCCAGCAAGGGGACGGGTTACAGAGGAGATACGCAGTATTTT. This encodes CASKGTGYRGDTQYF.